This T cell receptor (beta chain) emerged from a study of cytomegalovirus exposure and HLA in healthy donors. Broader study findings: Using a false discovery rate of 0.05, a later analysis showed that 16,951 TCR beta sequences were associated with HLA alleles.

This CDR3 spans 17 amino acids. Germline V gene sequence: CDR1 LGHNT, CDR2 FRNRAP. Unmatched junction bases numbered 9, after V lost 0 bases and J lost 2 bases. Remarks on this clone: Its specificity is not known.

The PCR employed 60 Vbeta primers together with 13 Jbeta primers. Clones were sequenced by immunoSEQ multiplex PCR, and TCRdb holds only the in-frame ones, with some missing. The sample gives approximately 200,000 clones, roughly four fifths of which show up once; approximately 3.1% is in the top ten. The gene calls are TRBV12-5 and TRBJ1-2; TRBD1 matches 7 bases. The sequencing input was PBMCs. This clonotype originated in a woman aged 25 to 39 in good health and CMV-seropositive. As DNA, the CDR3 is TGTGCTAGTGGTTTGGTCTCAAACAGGGGTGGAAACTATGGCTACACCTTC. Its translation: CASGLVSNRGGNYGYTF.